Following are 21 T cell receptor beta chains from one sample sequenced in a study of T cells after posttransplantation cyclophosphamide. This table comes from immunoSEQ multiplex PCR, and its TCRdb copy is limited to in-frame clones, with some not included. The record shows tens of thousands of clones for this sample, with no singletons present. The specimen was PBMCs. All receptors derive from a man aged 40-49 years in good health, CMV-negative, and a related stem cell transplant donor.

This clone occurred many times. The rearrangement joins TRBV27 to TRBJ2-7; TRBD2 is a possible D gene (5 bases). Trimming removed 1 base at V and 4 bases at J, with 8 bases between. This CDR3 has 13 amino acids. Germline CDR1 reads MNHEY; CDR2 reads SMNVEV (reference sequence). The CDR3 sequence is CASSLFSGYEQYF. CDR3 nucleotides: TGTGCCAGCAGTTTATTTTCGGGGTACGAGCAGTACTTC.

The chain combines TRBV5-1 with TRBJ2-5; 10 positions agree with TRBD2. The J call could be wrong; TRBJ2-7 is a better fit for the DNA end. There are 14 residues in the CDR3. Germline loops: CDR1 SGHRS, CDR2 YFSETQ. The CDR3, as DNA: TGCGCCAGCAGCGGAACTAGCGGGATCTACGAGCAGTACTTC. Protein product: CASSGTSGIYEQYF.

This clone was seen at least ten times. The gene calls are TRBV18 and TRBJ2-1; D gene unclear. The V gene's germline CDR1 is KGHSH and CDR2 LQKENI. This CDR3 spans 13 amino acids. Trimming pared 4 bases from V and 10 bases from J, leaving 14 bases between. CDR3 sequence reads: CASSQARVREQFF. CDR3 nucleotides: TGTGCCAGCTCACAAGCTAGAGTCAGAGAGCAGTTCTTC.

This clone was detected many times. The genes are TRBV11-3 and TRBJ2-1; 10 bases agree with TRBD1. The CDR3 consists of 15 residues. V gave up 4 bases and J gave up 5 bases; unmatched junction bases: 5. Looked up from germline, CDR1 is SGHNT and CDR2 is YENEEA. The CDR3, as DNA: TGTGCCAGCAGCTCCCGGGACAGGGGTGACAATGAGCAGTTCTTC. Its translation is CASSSRDRGDNEQFF. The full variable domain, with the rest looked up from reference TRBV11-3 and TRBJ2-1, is EAGVVQSPRYKIIEKKQPVAFWCNPISGHNTLYWYLQNLGQGPELLIRYENEEAVDDSQLPKDRFSAERLKGVDSTLKIQPAELGDSAVYLCASSSRDRGDNEQFFGPGTRLTVL.

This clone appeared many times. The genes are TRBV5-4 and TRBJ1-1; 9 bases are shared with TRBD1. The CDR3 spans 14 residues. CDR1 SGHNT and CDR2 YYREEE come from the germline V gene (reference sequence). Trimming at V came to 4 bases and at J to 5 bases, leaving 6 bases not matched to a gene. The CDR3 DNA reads TGTGCCAGCAGCGCCCGACAGGGGGGAACTGAAGCTTTCTTT. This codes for CASSARQGGTEAFF. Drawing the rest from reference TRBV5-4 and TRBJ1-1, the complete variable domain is ETGVTQSPTHLIKTRGQQVTLRCSSQSGHNTVSWYQQALGQGPQFIFQYYREEENGRGNFPPRFSGLQFPNYSSELNVNALELDDSALYLCASSARQGGTEAFFGQGTRLTVV.

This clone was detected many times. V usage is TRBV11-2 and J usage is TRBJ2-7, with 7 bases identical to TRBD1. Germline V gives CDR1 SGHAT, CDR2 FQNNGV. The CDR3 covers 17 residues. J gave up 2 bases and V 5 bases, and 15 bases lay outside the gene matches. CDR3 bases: TGTGCCAGCAGCAAAGACAGGGCCAGAATTTTTACCTACGAGCAGTACTTC. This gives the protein CASSKDRARIFTYEQYF. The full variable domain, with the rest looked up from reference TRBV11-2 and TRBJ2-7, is EAGVAQSPRYKIIEKRQSVAFWCNPISGHATLYWYQQILGQGPKLLIQFQNNGVVDDSQLPKDRFSAERLKGVDSTLKIQPAKLEDSAVYLCASSKDRARIFTYEQYFGPGTRLTVT.

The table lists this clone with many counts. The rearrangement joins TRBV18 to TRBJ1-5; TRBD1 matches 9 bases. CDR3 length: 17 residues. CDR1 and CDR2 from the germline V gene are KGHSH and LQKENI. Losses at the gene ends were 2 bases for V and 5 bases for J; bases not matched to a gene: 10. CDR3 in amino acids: CASSPGTGRGYYQPQHF. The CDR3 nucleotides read TGTGCCAGCTCACCAGGGACAGGGAGAGGTTATTATCAGCCCCAGCATTTT.

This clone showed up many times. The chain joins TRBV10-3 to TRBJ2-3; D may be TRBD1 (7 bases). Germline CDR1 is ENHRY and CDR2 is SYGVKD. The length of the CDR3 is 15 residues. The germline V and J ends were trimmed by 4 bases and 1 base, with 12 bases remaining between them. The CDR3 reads CAISAAGTGTDTQYF. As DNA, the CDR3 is TGTGCCATCAGTGCGGCGGGGACAGGCACAGATACGCAGTATTTT.

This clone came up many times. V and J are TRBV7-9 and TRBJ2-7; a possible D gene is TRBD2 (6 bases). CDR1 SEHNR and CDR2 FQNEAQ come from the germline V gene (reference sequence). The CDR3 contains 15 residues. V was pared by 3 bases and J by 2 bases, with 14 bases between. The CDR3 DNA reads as TGTGCCAGCAGCTTCGCCAGGGAGGTCCCCTACGAGCAGTACTTC. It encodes CASSFAREVPYEQYF. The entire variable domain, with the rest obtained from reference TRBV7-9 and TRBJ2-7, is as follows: DTGVSQNPRHKITKRGQNVTFRCDPISEHNRLYWYRQTLGQGPEFLTYFQNEAQLEKSRLLSDRFSAERPKGSFSTLEIQRTEQGDSAMYLCASSFAREVPYEQYFGPGTRLTVT.

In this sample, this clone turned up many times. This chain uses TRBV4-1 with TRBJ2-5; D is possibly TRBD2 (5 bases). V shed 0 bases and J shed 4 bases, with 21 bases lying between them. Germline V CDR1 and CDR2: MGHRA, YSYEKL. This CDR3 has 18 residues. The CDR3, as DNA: TGCGCCAGCAGCCAAGAAGGAACTGTTTGGAATGAGGGAGAGACCCAGTACTTC. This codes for CASSQEGTVWNEGETQYF.

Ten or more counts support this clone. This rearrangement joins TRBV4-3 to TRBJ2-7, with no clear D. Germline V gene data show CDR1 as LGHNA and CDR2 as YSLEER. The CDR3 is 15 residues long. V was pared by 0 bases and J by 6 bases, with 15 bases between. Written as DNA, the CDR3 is TGCGCCAGCAGCCAAGATTGGGTCTCCAGGCGCGAGCAGTACTTC. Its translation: CASSQDWVSRREQYF.

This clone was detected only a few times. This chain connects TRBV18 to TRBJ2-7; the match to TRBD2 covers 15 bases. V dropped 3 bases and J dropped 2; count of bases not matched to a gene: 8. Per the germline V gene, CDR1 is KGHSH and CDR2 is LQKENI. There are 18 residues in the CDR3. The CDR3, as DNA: TGTGCCAGCTCACCCGGGACTAGCGGGAGGCTTTTTACCTACGAGCAGTACTTC. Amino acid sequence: CASSPGTSGRLFTYEQYF. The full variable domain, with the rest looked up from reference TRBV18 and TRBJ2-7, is NAGVMQNPRHLVRRRGQEARLRCSPMKGHSHVYWYRQLPEEGLKFMVYLQKENIIDESGMPKERFSAEFPKEGPSILRIQQVVRGDSAAYFCASSPGTSGRLFTYEQYFGPGTRLTVT.

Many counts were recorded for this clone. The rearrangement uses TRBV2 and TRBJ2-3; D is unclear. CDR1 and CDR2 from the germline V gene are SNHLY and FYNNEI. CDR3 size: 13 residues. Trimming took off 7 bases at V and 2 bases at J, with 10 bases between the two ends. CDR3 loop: CASNLPFTDTQYF. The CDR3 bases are TGTGCCAGCAATCTTCCTTTCACAGATACGCAGTATTTT.

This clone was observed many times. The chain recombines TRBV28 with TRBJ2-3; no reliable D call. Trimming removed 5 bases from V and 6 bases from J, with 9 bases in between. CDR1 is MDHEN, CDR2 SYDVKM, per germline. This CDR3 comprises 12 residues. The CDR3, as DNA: TGTGCCAGCAGTCCTCCCCGGGATACGCAGTATTTT. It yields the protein CASSPPRDTQYF.

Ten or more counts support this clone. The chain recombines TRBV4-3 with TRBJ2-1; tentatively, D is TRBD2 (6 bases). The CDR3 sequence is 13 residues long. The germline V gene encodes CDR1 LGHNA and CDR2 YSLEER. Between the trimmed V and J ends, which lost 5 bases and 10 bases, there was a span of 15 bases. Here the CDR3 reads CASSVRGIDEQFF. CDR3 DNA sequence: TGCGCCAGCAGCGTCCGCGGGATCGACGAGCAGTTCTTC.

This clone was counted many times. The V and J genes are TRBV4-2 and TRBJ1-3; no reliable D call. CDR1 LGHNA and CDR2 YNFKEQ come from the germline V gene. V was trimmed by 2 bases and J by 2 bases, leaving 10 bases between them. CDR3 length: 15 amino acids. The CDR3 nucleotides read TGTGCCAGCAGCCAACCCCGGGGTGCTGGAAACACCATATATTTT. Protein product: CASSQPRGAGNTIYF.

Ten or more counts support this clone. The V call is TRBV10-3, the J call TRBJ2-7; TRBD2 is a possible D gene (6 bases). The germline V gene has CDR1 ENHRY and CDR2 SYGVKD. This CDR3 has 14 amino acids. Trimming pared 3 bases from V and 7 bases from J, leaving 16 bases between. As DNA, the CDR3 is TGTGCCATCAGTGACCAGGACTGGGCGGGGGAGCAGTACTTC. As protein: CAISDQDWAGEQYF.

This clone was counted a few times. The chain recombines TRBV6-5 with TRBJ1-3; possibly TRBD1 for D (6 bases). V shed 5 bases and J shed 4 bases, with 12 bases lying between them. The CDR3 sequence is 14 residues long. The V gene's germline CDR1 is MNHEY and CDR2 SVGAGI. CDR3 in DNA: TGTGCCAGCAGTGATTACAGGGTCGGAAACACCATATATTTT. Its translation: CASSDYRVGNTIYF.

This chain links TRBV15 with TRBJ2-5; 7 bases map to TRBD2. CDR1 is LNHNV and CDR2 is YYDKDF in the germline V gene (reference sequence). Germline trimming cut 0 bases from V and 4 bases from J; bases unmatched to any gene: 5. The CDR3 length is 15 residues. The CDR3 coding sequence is TGTGCCACCAGCAGAGATCCCAGCGGGATAGAGACCCAGTACTTC. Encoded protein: CATSRDPSGIETQYF.

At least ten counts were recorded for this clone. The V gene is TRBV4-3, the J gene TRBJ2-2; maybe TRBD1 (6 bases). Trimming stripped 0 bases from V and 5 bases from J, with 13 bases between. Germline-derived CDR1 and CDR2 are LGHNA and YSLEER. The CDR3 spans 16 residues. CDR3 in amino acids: CASSQDRPGVTGELFF. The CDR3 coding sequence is TGCGCCAGCAGCCAAGATCGGCCAGGGGTGACCGGGGAGCTGTTTTTT.

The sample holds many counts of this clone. The CDR3 DNA reads TGTGCCAGCAGCCTCCGACAGGTCTTTGGAGGAGGCTACACCTTC. Amino acid sequence: CASSLRQVFGGGYTF. The chain recombines TRBV11-2 with TRBJ1-2, with a tentative D call TRBD1 (6 bases). CDR1 SGHAT and CDR2 FQNNGV come from the germline V gene. V lost 5 bases and J 8 bases, leaving 21 bases between the germline ends. There are 15 residues in the CDR3.